This T cell receptor beta chain was obtained from a study of shared clonotypes between healthy human individuals. Donors included only healthy HIV-negative adults lacking recent acute infections or vaccinations. The CDR3 spans 15 residues. The ends were cut back, 0 bases at V and 1 base at J, with 10 bases in the middle. Germline values: CDR1 SGHRS, CDR2 YFSETQ. Ten immunoSEQ deep assay plates held the unsorted PBMC DNA. Measured with immunoSEQ multiplex PCR; TCRdb has only the in-frame clones, and not every one. The data contain around 440,000 clones, over 60% of them singletons. Material for sequencing was PBMCs. The chain uses TRBV5-1 and TRBJ2-5, with TRBD2 as a possible D gene (6 bases). The receptor was derived from a woman in her thirties or forties in good health. Some clones in this sample may be carry-over from other donors' samples. As DNA, the CDR3 is TGCGCCAGCAGCTTGGCCGGGAGTCCCCAAGAGACCCAGTACTTC. This encodes CASSLAGSPQETQYF. Together with reference TRBV5-1 and TRBJ2-5, the CDR3 gives the full variable domain: KAGVTQTPRYLIKTRGQQVTLSCSPISGHRSVSWYQQTPGQGLQFLFEYFSETQRNKGNFPGRFSGRQFSNSRSEMNVSTLELGDSALYLCASSLAGSPQETQYFGPGTRLLVL.